The source of this T cell receptor (beta chain) is a study of T cells in Graves' hyperthyroidism and ophthalmopathy. TCR beta CDR3 regions were amplified from RNA. A first-round RT-PCR of the TCR CDR3 used the HTBI primer set. From the multiplex PCR reads, TCRdb called clonotypes with MiXCR, one entry per CDR3 protein. The table records around 600,000 distinct CDR3 sequences, approximately 14% of them present only once. In the case of this clonotype: The antigen is unknown.

The hyperthyroidism was newly diagnosed and had lasted under 2 months; the patients were aged 18 to 65. General observations from the study: Ophthalmopathy was predicted by the model a median of roughly 6.7 months ahead of onset. Most expanded thyroid clonotypes above 0.001 also appeared in blood.

V was cut by 3 bases and J by 2 bases, with 12 bases left in between. Germline lookup yields CDR1 SGHVS and CDR2 FNYEAQ. This CDR3 comprises 15 residues. The sample was blood. The chain combines TRBV7-6 with TRBJ2-3; TRBD2 is a possible D gene (5 bases). This clonotype was obtained from a woman in her 30s with Graves' hyperthyroidism. CDR3 sequence: CASSFGLGNTDTQYF. For the CDR3, the DNA is TGTGCCAGCAGCTTCGGACTCGGTAACACAGATACGCAGTATTTT.